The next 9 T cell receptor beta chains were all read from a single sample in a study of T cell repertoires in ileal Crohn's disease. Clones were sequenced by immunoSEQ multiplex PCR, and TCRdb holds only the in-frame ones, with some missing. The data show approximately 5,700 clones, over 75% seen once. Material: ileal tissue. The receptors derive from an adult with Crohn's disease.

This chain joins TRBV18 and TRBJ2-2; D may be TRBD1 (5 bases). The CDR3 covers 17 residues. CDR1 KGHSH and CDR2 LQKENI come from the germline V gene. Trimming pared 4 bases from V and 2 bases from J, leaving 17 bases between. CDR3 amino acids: CASSRSQGLGNTGELFF. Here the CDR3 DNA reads TGTGCCAGCTCACGTTCCCAGGGCCTGGGAAACACCGGGGAGCTGTTTTTT.

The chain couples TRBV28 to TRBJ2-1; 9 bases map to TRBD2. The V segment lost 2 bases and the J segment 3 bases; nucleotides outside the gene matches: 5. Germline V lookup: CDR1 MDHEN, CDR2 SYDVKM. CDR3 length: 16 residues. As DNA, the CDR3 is TGTGCCAGCAGTTTAGGGACTAGCCGGCACTACAATGAGCAGTTCTTC. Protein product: CASSLGTSRHYNEQFF.

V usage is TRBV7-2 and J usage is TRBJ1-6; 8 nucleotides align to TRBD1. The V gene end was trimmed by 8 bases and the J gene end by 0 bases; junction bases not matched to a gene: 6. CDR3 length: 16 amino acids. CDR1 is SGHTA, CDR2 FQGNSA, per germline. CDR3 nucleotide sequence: TGTGCCAGCGCCTGGGACAGGAGCTCCTATAATTCACCCCTCCACTTT. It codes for CASAWDRSSYNSPLHF. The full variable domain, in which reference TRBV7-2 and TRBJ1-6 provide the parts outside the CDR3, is GAGVSQSPSNKVTEKGKDVELRCDPISGHTALYWYRQSLGQGLEFLIYFQGNSAPDKSGLPSDRFSAERTGGSVSTLTIQRTQQEDSAVYLCASAWDRSSYNSPLHFGNGTRLTVT.

CDR3 sequence: CASSYRVGGETQYF. CDR3 DNA: TGTGCCAGCAGTTACCGGGTAGGAGGAGAGACCCAGTACTTC. The rearrangement joins TRBV6-5 to TRBJ2-5, with a possible D match to TRBD2 (5 bases). Trimming stripped 2 bases from V and 4 bases from J, with 11 bases between. Germline values: CDR1 MNHEY, CDR2 SVGAGI. The CDR3 extends over 14 amino acids.

The CDR3 DNA reads as TGTGCCAGCAGAGGGACAGGGTGGAGTGAAAAACTGTTTTTT. Translating it yields CASRGTGWSEKLFF. This rearrangement joins TRBV6-5 to TRBJ1-4; TRBD1 agrees at 9 bases. Trimming at V came to 6 bases and at J to 7 bases, leaving 6 bases not matched to a gene. The V gene's germline CDR1 is MNHEY and CDR2 SVGAGI. CDR3 length: 14 amino acids.

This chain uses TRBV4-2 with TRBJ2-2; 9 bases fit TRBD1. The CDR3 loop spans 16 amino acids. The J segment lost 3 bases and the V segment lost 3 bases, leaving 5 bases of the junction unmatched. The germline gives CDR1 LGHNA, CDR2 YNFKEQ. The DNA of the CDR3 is TGTGCCAGCAGCCATTTGGGACAGGGTCACACCGGGGAGCTGTTTTTT. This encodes CASSHLGQGHTGELFF.

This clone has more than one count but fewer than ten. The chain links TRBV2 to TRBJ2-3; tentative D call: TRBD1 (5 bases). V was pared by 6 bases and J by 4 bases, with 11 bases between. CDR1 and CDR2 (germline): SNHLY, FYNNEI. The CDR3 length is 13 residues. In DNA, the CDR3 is TGTGCCAGCAGAGGTAGCAGGGCAGATACGCAGTATTTT. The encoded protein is CASRGSRADTQYF. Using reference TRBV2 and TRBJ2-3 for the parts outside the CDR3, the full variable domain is EPEVTQTPSHQVTQMGQEVILRCVPISNHLYFYWYRQILGQKVEFLVSFYNNEISEKSEIFDDQFSVERPDGSNFTLKIRSTKLEDSAMYFCASRGSRADTQYFGPGTRLTVL.

CDR3 residues: CASSQALRGWFEAFF. The CDR3 coding sequence is TGCGCCAGCAGCCAAGCTTTAAGGGGCTGGTTTGAAGCTTTCTTT. The V gene is TRBV4-3, the J gene TRBJ1-1; weak D call: TRBD1 (5 bases). The CDR3 is 15 residues long. CDR1 and CDR2 (germline): LGHNA, YSLEER. V was shortened by 1 base and J by 7 bases, with 16 bases between the two germline ends.

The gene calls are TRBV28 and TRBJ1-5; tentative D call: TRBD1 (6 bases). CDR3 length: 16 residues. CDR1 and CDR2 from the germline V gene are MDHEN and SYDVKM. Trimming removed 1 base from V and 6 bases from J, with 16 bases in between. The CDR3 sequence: CASSLLLAGESQPQHF. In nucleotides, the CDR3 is TGTGCCAGCAGTTTATTGCTGGCAGGGGAAAGTCAGCCCCAGCATTTT.